These 15 T cell receptor beta chains were all obtained from the same sample, sequenced in a study of identical twins. TCRdb re-derived calls from the 5' RACE reads in MiXCR, one entry per CDR3 protein. Among 300,000 to 350,000 distinct CDR3 sequences listed, approximately 13% were seen once. These data are also associated with another study on yellow fever vaccine responses in identical twins.

The sample comprised CD8+ T cells sorted from blood. The receptors stem from a woman aged 18 to 35 in good health.

Many counts were recorded for this clonotype. V and J are TRBV12-3 or TRBV12-4 and TRBJ2-3, with 7 bases identical to TRBD2. The CDR3 has 12 residues. V was pared by 7 bases and J by 5 bases, with 3 bases of the junction left unmatched. This CDR3 reads CASMTGGDTQYF. The CDR3, as DNA: TGTGCCAGCATGACGGGGGGAGATACGCAGTATTTT.

This clonotype turned up a few times. This rearrangement joins TRBV4-1 to TRBJ2-5, with D perhaps TRBD1 (6 bases). There are 15 residues in the CDR3. V was clipped by 2 bases and J by 5 bases, with 15 bases between them. Germline V CDR1 and CDR2: MGHRA, YSYEKL. CDR3 region: CASSQKWGRVETQYF. For the CDR3, the DNA is TGCGCCAGCAGCCAAAAGTGGGGGCGCGTTGAGACCCAGTACTTC.

This clonotype was observed many times. J is TRBJ1-2 and V is TRBV29-1; TRBD1 matches 9 bases. The CDR3 spans 14 residues. Germline loops: CDR1 SQVTM, CDR2 ANQGSEA. With V trimmed by 2 bases and J by 6 bases, 7 bases remained unmatched. CDR3 coding DNA: TGCAGCGTTGAAACGGGACAGGGAATCGATGGCTACACCTTC. The encoded protein is CSVETGQGIDGYTF.

The V call is TRBV25-1, the J call TRBJ1-6; D call uncertain. Germline-derived CDR1 and CDR2 are MGHDK and SYGVNS. There are 13 residues in the CDR3. The V and J ends lost 6 bases and 0 bases respectively, with 3 bases between them. The CDR3 bases are TGTGCCAGCAGGGCCTCCTATAATTCACCCCTCCACTTT. As protein: CASRASYNSPLHF.

This chain uses TRBV11-2 with TRBJ1-1; the D is unclear. Germline lookup yields CDR1 SGHAT and CDR2 FQNNGV. Trimming took 5 bases from V and 0 from J, leaving 16 bases between them. This CDR3 comprises 16 residues. CDR3: CASSIPGFSMNTEAFF. Here the CDR3 DNA reads TGTGCCAGCAGCATACCGGGGTTCTCAATGAACACTGAAGCTTTCTTT. Using reference TRBV11-2 and TRBJ1-1 for the parts outside the CDR3, the full variable domain is EAGVAQSPRYKIIEKRQSVAFWCNPISGHATLYWYQQILGQGPKLLIQFQNNGVVDDSQLPKDRFSAERLKGVDSTLKIQPAKLEDSAVYLCASSIPGFSMNTEAFFGQGTRLTVV.

Only a few counts were recorded for this clonotype. J is TRBJ2-7 and V is TRBV29-1, with 11 bases lining up with TRBD1. The junction had 13 bases not matched to a gene; V was cut back by 7 bases and J by 5 bases. CDR1 is SQVTM and CDR2 is ANQGSEA in the germline V gene. This CDR3 contains 15 residues. The CDR3 sequence is CSGSAADRGRDEQYF. Here the CDR3 DNA reads TGCAGCGGGTCAGCCGCGGACAGGGGGCGAGACGAGCAGTACTTC.

This clonotype occurred a few times. This chain joins TRBV28 and TRBJ2-3, with D unresolved. The CDR3 is 14 amino acids. V was cut by 6 bases and J by 3 bases, with 13 bases left in between. From germline, CDR1 is MDHEN and CDR2 SYDVKM. CDR3 in DNA: TGTGCCAGCAGCAACCCTCGGCCGACAGATACGCAGTATTTT. Encoded protein: CASSNPRPTDTQYF.

The chain is built from TRBV20-1 and TRBJ2-1; TRBD2 matches 11 bases. V was pared by 6 bases and J by 3 bases, with 7 bases of the junction left unmatched. Germline lookup yields CDR1 DFQATT and CDR2 SNEGSKA (reference sequence). This CDR3 has 15 amino acids. In DNA, the CDR3 is TGCAGTGCGCTACTAGCGGGAGCAGTCTACAATGAGCAGTTCTTC. It specifies CSALLAGAVYNEQFF.

This clonotype showed up many times. The J gene is TRBJ1-1, the V gene TRBV29-1; the D gene is possibly TRBD1 (5 bases). Germline V gives CDR1 SQVTM, CDR2 ANQGSEA. V dropped 7 bases and J dropped 5 bases, with 14 bases sitting between them. The CDR3 covers 12 residues. Written as DNA, the CDR3 is TGCAGCGCCGGACGGGAGGGGACTGAAGCTTTCTTT. This translates into CSAGREGTEAFF. Based on the CDR3 plus reference TRBV29-1 and TRBJ1-1, the full variable domain is SAVISQKPSRDICQRGTSLTIQCQVDSQVTMMFWYRQQPGQSLTLIATANQGSEATYESGFVIDKFPISRPNLTFSTLTVSNMSPEDSSIYLCSAGREGTEAFFGQGTRLTVV.

This chain connects TRBV28 to TRBJ2-5; 8 bases are shared with TRBD1. Germline V gene data show CDR1 as MDHEN and CDR2 as SYDVKM. The CDR3 loop spans 13 amino acids. V gave up 8 bases and J gave up 3 bases; unmatched junction bases: 5. This CDR3 is CASQTGDEETQYF. For the CDR3, the DNA is TGTGCCAGCCAGACAGGGGACGAAGAGACCCAGTACTTC.

The table lists this clonotype with a few counts. The gene calls are TRBV2 and TRBJ2-3, with 15 bases aligning to TRBD2. Unmatched junction bases numbered 5, after V lost 8 bases and J lost 5 bases. The germline V gene has CDR1 SNHLY and CDR2 FYNNEI. This CDR3 region has 15 residues. The chain's CDR3 is CASGLAGGIGDTQYF. The DNA of the CDR3 is TGTGCCAGCGGACTAGCGGGGGGGATCGGAGATACGCAGTATTTT.

This chain joins TRBV29-1 and TRBJ2-1; no definite D call. This CDR3 region has 15 residues. Germline CDR1 SQVTM, CDR2 ANQGSEA. V gave up 0 bases and J gave up 4 bases, with 13 bases separating them. The CDR3 DNA reads as TGCAGCGTTGAAGATCGGCAGCGCCCTTACAATGAGCAGTTCTTC. The encoded protein is CSVEDRQRPYNEQFF.

This clonotype was observed a few times. The gene calls are TRBV9 and TRBJ1-1; D gene unclear. The germline V gene has CDR1 SGDLS and CDR2 YYNGEE. The length of the CDR3 is 12 residues. Trimming removed 4 bases from V and 5 bases from J, with 9 bases in between. For the CDR3, the DNA is TGTGCCAGCAGCCCCCGGTGGACTGAAGCTTTCTTT. The encoded protein is CASSPRWTEAFF.

V is TRBV7-9 and J is TRBJ2-3; 7 positions agree with TRBD1. The ends lost 5 bases at V and 2 bases at J; junction bases unmatched: 13. This CDR3 region has 17 residues. Germline V CDR1 and CDR2: SEHNR, FQNEAQ (reference sequence). The CDR3 DNA follows: TGTGCCAGCAGCCCCCGACAGGGTCCATCAAACACAGATACGCAGTATTTT. Translating gives CASSPRQGPSNTDTQYF.

This clonotype showed up just a few times. V and J are TRBV18 and TRBJ2-1; no clear D. This CDR3 contains 12 residues. Per germline, CDR1 KGHSH and CDR2 LQKENI. V shed 4 bases and J shed 8 bases, with 9 bases lying between them. The CDR3 coding sequence is TGTGCCAGCTCACACACTTTTGATGAGCAGTTCTTC. Its protein is CASSHTFDEQFF.